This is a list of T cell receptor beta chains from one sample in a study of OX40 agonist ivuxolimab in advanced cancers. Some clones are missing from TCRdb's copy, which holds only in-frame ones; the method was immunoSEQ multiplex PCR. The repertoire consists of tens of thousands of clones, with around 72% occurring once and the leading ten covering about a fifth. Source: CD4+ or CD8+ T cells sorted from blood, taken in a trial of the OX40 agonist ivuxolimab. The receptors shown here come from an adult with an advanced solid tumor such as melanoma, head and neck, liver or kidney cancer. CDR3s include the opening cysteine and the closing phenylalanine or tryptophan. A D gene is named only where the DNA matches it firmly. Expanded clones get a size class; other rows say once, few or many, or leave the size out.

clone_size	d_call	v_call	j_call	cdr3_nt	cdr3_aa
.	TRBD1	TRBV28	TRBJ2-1	TGTGCCAGCGGTTTCACAGGGGGCTACAATGAGCAGTTCTTC	CASGFTGGYNEQFF
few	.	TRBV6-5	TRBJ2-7	TGTGCCAGCACGTCGGGTGACGAGCAGTACTTC	CASTSGDEQYF
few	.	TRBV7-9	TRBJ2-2	TGTGCCAGCAGTCTACAGGGAACGAACACCGGGGAGCTGTTTTTT	CASSLQGTNTGELFF
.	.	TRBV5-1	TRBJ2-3	TGCGCCAGCAGCCCCGGTTGGGCTAGCACAGATACGCAGTATTTT	CASSPGWASTDTQYF
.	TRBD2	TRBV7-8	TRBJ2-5	TGTGCCAGCAGCTTAGGTACAAACGGGAGGGCGGAGACCCAGTACTTC	CASSLGTNGRAETQYF
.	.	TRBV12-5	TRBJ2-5	TGTGCTAGTGGTTTGGACCTACCGGGCCCTTTGAAGGAGACCCAGTACTTC	CASGLDLPGPLKETQYF
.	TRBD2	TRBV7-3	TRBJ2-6	TGTGCCAGCAGCTTAACCCCAACTAGCGTGGGCACTGGGGCCAACGTCCTGACTTTC	CASSLTPTSVGTGANVLTF
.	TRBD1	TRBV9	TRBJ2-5	TGTGCCAGCAGCGCGGGACAGAAAGAGACCCAGTACTTC	CASSAGQKETQYF
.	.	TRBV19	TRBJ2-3	TGTGCCAGTAGTATTGGACCGTCCACAGATACGCAGTATTTT	CASSIGPSTDTQYF
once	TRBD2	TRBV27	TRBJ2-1	TGTGCCAGCAGCCCCACCAGACTAGCGGGGAACTACAATGAGCAGTTCTTC	CASSPTRLAGNYNEQFF
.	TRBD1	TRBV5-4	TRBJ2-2	TGTGCCAGCAGCCCGGGACAGGGTACGTCCGGGGAGCTGTTTTTT	CASSPGQGTSGELFF
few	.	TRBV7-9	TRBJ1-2	TGTGCCAGCTCCCAGGGGATCTATGGCTACACCTTC	CASSQGIYGYTF
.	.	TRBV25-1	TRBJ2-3	TGTGCCAGCAGTGATCGGGTGGCAGATACGCAGTATTTT	CASSDRVADTQYF
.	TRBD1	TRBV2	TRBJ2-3	TGTGCCAGCAGTGAAACCCGAGGGGGCGTGAATACGCAGTATTTT	CASSETRGGVNTQYF
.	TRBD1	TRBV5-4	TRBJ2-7	TGTGCCAGCAGCCAAACAGGGGGCAACGAGCAGTACTTC	CASSQTGGNEQYF
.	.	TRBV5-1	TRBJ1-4	TGCGCCAGCAGCTGGCAGGGCACGGCTAATGAAAAACTGTTTTTT	CASSWQGTANEKLFF
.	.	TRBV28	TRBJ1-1	TGTGCCAGCAGTTTGACAGAGCTGAACACTGAAGCTTTCTTT	CASSLTELNTEAFF
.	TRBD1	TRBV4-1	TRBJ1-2	TGCGCCAGCAGCCAAGGGGACAGGGCTCCCCTCTCTGGCTACACCTTC	CASSQGDRAPLSGYTF
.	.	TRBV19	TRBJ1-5	TGTGCCAGTAGTCCGACTGGGGTGAGCAATCAGCCCCAGCATTTT	CASSPTGVSNQPQHF
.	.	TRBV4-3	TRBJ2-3	TGCGCCAGCAGCCAAGGACAGGTTAGGGCAGATACGCAGTATTTT	CASSQGQVRADTQYF
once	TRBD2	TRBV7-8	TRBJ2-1	TGTGCCAGCAGCTTAGAAAGCGGGGGGAATGAGCAGTTCTTC	CASSLESGGNEQFF
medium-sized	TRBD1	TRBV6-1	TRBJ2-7	TGTGCCAGCACTTGGACAGGCCACTACGAGCAGTACTTC	CASTWTGHYEQYF
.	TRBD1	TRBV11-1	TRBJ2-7	TGTGCCAGCAGCTTAGCGCTCCCCAGGGGGCCCACCTACGAGCAGTACTTC	CASSLALPRGPTYEQYF
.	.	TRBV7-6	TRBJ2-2	TGTGCCAGCAGCCCCGACAGGTCGAGGGGGGAGCTGTTTTTT	CASSPDRSRGELFF
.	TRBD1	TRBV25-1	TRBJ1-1	TGTGCCAGCAGTGAAGGACAGGGTGGGAACACTGAAGCTTTCTTT	CASSEGQGGNTEAFF
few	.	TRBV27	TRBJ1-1	TGTGCCAGCAGTCCCATCGGAGTGAACACTGAAGCTTTCTTT	CASSPIGVNTEAFF
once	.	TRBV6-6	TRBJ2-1	TGTGCCAGCAGTAAGGGAAAGGAGCAGTTCTTC	CASSKGKEQFF
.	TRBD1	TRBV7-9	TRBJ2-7	TGTGCCAGCAGCTCCCTGACAGGGCAATCTACGAAGCAGTACTTC	CASSSLTGQSTKQYF
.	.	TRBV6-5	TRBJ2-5	TGTGCCAGCAGCTTATTCCAGGGGGGGCAGGAGACCCAGTACTTC	CASSLFQGGQETQYF
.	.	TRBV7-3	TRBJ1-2	TGTGCCAGCAGCTTAAACGTCGGGAGGACGGACGGCTACACCTTC	CASSLNVGRTDGYTF
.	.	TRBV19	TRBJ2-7	TGTGCCAGTAGCTCTATGGTCCACCACGAGCAGTACTTC	CASSSMVHHEQYF
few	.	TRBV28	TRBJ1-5	TGTGCCAGCAGTCCCGAAGGGAGCTATCAGCCCCAGCATTTT	CASSPEGSYQPQHF
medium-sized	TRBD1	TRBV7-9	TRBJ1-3	TGTGCCAGCAGCCCCAGGGGGGATGGAAACACCATATATTTT	CASSPRGDGNTIYF
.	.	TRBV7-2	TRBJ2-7	TGTGCCAGCAGCTTGGTCCAGGGGCCCTACGAGCAGTACTTC	CASSLVQGPYEQYF
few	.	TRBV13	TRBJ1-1	TGTGCCAGCAGCTTCCTGAACACTGAAGCTTTCTTT	CASSFLNTEAFF
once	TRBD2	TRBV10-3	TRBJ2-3	TGTGCCATCAGGATAGCGGGGGATCGAAGCACAGATACGCAGTATTTT	CAIRIAGDRSTDTQYF
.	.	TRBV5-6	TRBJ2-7	TGTGCCAGCAGCATTTATCCGGGCCAAGCCTACGAGCAGTACTTC	CASSIYPGQAYEQYF
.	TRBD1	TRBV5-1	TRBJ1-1	TGCGCCAGCAGCTTGGAGGGCAGGGGGCGCATCATGAACACTGAAGCTTTCTTT	CASSLEGRGRIMNTEAFF
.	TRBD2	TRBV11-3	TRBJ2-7	TGTGCCAGCAGCTTGGTCGGGGGGGCCCACGAGCAGTACTTC	CASSLVGGAHEQYF